This T cell receptor beta chain derives from a study of human T cells and chemical hapten exposure (dated by TCRdb to the early 2020s). Study-level background: For sensitization, 2% DPC in acetone was applied to a roughly 2 cm by roughly 2 cm area of upper inner arm skin. Throughout the study period of around 24 weeks, patients also received therapeutic DPC doses to the scalp every week. Patch testing was done on the upper back using Finn chambers containing 0.01% DPC, and results were scored after 6 days according to International Contact Dermatitis Research Group standards. Alopecia areata with under or over 50% scalp involvement, alopecia totalis and alopecia universalis were represented in the patient cohort, which was mostly female. Libraries were combined into a pool for sequencing, and differences in TCR yield between samples came mainly from small differences in library volumes within the pool. The study tracked peripheral blood TCR repertoire changes in vivo during primary and secondary sensitization to the hapten diphenylcyclopropenone (DPC) in alopecia patients. Blood samples were taken from patients before sensitization (week 0) and at 2, 6 and about 24 weeks after DPC sensitization. For TCR sequencing, blood came from some 31 alopecia patients at anywhere from one to four time points (pre-sensitization, 2, 6 and 24 weeks).

Overall study results and their limits: A positive correlation was found between the number of PT1 expanded TCRs and patch test score, with significance reached at thresholds 8, 16 and 32 but not 4. All patients had alopecia, a presumed autoimmune disease, so their immune response might differ from that of healthy individuals. Compared with pre-sensitization or healthy control sets, expanded TCRs formed significantly more large CDR3 similarity clusters, which is consistent with antigen-driven responses. Repeated subsampling changed both the strength of the expansion versus patch-test correlation and the threshold at which the correlation became significant. DPC sensitization did not change the number of TCRs with a frequency above 1 in 1000, and there was no evidence of changes in global repertoire structure.

This clonotype has at least ten counts. Its target antigen remains unknown. An end of the junction does not agree with germline; a read error may underlie this. Library prep was done by RACE. Sequencing relied on a NextSeq 500. During library preparation, unique molecular identifiers were attached to individual cDNA molecules so that TCRs could be counted in a quantitative, reproducible way. Both TCR alpha and TCR beta chains were sequenced from each blood RNA sample. As for the authors' bioinformatics: Samples had a median of roughly 100,000 TCRs, with a range from 23,224 to 690,600. The Decombinator software suite was used to annotate the V, J and CDR3 of the TCR reads. To make PS versus PT1 abundance plots, every sample was subsampled to the same number of TCRs (28,000). TCRs were defined as expanded if absent before sensitization and observed at least eight times at the 2-week time point. TCRdb ran its own pipeline on the public reads, namely fastp trimming at Q25 and MiXCR clone calling, and kept in-frame beta chains. One record per CDR3 amino acid sequence lists the most common genes and DNA. V and J calls and clone size were set by TCRdb, not the authors. The sample table records approximately 90,000 distinct CDR3 sequences; 8.5% of these occur just once. The ten largest clones capture approximately 2.4% of the sample.

The sample's time point label, in plain terms: pre-sensitization, week 0. The intended sense of this specimen's treatment or condition label: therapeutic diphenylcyclopropenone sensitization with weekly scalp DPC. Blood at each patch-test visit was drawn before the patch test was applied. Patients were considered eligible if aged 18 to 70, diagnosed with alopecia and deemed suitable for DPC therapy, and patients were excluded if pregnant. Total RNA was extracted from unfractionated whole blood that had been collected in Tempus Blood RNA tubes. This specimen consisted of whole blood, obtained in connection with sensitization to the hapten diphenylcyclopropenone (DPC). This clonotype was obtained from a man aged 35 to 55 with alopecia areata. Some clones in this sample may be carry-over from other donors' samples.

The nucleotides read TGTGCCAGCAATGAAAACTGGGCTGGAAACACCATATATTTT. It is translated as CASNENWAGNTIYF. The receptor chain draws on TRBV6-1 and TRBJ1-3; the D gene cannot be resolved reliably. According to the germline V gene, CDR1 reads MNHNS and CDR2 reads SASEGT. CDR3 length: 14 amino acids, cysteine to phenylalanine. Just CDR3 DNA is preserved here, 42 bases in frame from base 1.